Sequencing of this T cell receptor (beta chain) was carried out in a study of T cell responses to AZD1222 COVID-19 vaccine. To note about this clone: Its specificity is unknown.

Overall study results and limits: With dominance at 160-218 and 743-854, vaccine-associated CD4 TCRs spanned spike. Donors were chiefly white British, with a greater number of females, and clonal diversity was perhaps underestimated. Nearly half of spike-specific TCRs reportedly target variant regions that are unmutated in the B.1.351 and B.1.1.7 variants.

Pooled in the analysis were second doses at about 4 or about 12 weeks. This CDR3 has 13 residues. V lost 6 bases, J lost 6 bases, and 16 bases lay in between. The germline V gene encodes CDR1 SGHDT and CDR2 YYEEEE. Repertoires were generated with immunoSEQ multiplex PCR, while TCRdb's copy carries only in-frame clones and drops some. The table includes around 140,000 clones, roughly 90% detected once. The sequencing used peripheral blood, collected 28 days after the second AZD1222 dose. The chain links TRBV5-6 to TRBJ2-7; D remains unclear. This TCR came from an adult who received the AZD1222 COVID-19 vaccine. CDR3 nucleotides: TGTGCCAGCACCAACGGCCATCAGCGCGAGCAGTACTTC. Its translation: CASTNGHQREQYF.